This TCR beta chain was sequenced in a study of T cells in Graves' hyperthyroidism and ophthalmopathy. The overall study: Once the initial diagnosis was made, peripheral blood was obtained before any treatment.

The CDR3 regions of TCR beta were amplified from RNA transcripts. HTBI primers were used for first-round RT-PCR of the TCR CDR3. One entry per CDR3 protein results from TCRdb running MiXCR on the multiplex PCR reads. The profile shows about 520,000 distinct CDR3 sequences, less than 25% of them singletons. Thyroid ultrasound and orbital computed tomography, with clinical symptoms and serum thyroxine and TRAb, informed diagnoses. The authors took PBMCs from 10 ml fresh peripheral blood. The J segment lost 7 bases and the V segment lost 4 bases, leaving 13 bases of the junction unmatched. Germline V gene sequence: CDR1 MNHEY, CDR2 SVGAGI. This CDR3 has 17 amino acids. This clonotype was detected many times.

The TCR was taken from a man aged 18 to 29 with Graves' hyperthyroidism. The chain carries TRBV6-5 and TRBJ2-2, with 9 bases fitting TRBD2. Sequences were obtained from blood. CDR3 in DNA: TGTGCCAGCAGTTCCCTTATTATGAATAGCGGGGGCGGGGAGCTGTTTTTT. Translated, it gives CASSSLIMNSGGGELFF.